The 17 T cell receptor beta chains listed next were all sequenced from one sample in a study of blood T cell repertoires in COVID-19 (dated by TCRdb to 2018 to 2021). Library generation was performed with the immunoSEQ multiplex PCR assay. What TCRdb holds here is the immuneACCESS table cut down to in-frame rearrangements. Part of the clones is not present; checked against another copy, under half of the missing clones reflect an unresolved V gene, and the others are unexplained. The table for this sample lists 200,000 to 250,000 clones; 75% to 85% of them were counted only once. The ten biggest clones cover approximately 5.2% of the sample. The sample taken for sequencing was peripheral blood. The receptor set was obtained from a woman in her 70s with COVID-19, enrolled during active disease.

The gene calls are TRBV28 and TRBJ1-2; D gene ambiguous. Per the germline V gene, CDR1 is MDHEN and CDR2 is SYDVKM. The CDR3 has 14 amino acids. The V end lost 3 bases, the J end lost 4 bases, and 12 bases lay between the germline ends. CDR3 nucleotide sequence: TGTGCCAGCAGTTTTAAGGGTGCGGGCTATGGCTACACCTTC. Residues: CASSFKGAGYGYTF.

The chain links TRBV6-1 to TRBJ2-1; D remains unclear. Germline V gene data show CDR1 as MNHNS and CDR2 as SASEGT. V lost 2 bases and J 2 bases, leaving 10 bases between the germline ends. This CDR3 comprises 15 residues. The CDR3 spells CASSEWANPYNEQFF. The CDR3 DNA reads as TGTGCCAGCAGTGAATGGGCTAACCCCTACAATGAGCAGTTCTTC.

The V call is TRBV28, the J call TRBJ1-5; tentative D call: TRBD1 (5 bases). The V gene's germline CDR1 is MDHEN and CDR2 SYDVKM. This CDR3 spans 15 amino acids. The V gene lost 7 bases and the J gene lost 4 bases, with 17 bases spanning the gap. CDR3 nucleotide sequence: TGTGCCAGCAACCTACTTCGGCAGGGTAATCAGCCCCAGCATTTT. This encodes CASNLLRQGNQPQHF. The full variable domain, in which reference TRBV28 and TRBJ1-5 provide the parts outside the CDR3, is DVKVTQSSRYLVKRTGEKVFLECVQDMDHENMFWYRQDPGLGLRLIYFSYDVKMKEKGDIPEGYSVSREKKERFSLILESASTNQTSMYLCASNLLRQGNQPQHFGDGTRLSIL.

The CDR3 loop reads CASSLFDRSTYNEQFF. For the CDR3, the DNA is TGCGCCAGCAGCTTGTTCGACAGATCTACCTACAATGAGCAGTTCTTC. The chain employs TRBV5-1 and TRBJ2-1; perhaps TRBD1 as D (5 bases). The CDR3 is made up of 16 amino acids. Germline V gene data show CDR1 as SGHRS and CDR2 as YFSETQ. With 1 base removed from V and 2 bases from J, the gap between germline ends came to 13 bases. The variable domain in full, completed from reference TRBV5-1 and TRBJ2-1, reads KAGVTQTPRYLIKTRGQQVTLSCSPISGHRSVSWYQQTPGQGLQFLFEYFSETQRNKGNFPGRFSGRQFSNSRSEMNVSTLELGDSALYLCASSLFDRSTYNEQFFGPGTRLTVL.

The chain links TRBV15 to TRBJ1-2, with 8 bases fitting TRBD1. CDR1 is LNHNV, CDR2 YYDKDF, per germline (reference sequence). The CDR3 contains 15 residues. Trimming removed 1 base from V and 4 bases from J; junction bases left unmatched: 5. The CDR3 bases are TGTGCCACCAGCAGAGGAGGACAGGGCTTCTATGGCTACACCTTC. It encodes CATSRGGQGFYGYTF.

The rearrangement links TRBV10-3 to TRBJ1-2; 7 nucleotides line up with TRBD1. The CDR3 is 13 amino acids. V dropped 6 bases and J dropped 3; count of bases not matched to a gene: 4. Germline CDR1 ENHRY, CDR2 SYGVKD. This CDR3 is CAIRQGTDYGYTF. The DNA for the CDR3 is TGTGCCATCAGACAGGGGACTGACTATGGCTACACCTTC.

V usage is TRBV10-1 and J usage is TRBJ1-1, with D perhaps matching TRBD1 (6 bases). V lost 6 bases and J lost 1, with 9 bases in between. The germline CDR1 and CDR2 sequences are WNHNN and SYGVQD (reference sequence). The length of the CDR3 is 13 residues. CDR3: CASRDRANTEAFF. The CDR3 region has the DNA TGCGCCAGCAGGGACAGAGCGAACACTGAAGCTTTCTTT.

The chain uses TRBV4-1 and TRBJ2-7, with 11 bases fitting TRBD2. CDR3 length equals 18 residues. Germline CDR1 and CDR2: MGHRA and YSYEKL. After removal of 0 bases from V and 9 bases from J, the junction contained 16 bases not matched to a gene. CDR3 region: CASSQDLTSGGQFSRQYF. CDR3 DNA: TGCGCCAGCAGCCAAGATTTAACTAGCGGGGGACAGTTTTCGAGGCAGTACTTC.

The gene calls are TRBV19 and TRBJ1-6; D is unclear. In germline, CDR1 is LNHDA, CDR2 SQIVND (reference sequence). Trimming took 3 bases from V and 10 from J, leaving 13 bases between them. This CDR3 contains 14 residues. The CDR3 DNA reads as TGTGCCAGTAGTATTAGGGAGAATAGGTCACCCCTCCACTTT. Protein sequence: CASSIRENRSPLHF.

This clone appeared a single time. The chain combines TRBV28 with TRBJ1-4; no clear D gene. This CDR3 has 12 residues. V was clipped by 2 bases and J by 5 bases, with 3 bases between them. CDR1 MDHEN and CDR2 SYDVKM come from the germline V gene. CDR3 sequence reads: CASSLLNEKLFF. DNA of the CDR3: TGTGCCAGCAGTTTACTGAATGAAAAACTGTTTTTT.

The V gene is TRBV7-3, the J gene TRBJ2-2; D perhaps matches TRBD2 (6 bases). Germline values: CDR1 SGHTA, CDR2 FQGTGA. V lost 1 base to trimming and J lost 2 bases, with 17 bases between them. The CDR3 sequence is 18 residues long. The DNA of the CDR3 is TGTGCCAGCAGCTTAAGAGCTGGGGGGAGTCATAACACCGGGGAGCTGTTTTTT. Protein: CASSLRAGGSHNTGELFF.

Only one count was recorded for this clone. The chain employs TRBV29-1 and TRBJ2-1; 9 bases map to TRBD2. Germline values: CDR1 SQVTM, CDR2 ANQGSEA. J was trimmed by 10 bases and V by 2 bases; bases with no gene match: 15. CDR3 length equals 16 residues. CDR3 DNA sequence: TGCAGCGTTGAACCCCGGGGACTAGCCCGACTTCGAGAGCAGTTCTTC. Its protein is CSVEPRGLARLREQFF.

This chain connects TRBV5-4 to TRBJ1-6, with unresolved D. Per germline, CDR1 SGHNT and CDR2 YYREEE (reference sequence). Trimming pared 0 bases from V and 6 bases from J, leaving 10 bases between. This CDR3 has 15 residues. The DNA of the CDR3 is TGTGCCAGCAGCTTGGTTCCAGGTTCTAATTCACCCCTCCACTTT. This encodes CASSLVPGSNSPLHF.

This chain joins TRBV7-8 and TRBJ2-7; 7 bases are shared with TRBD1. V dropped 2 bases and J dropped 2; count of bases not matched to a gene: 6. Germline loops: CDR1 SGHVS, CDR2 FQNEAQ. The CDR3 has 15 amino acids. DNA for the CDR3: TGTGCCAGCAGCTTAAGTGGGCAGGGGGCCTACGAGCAGTACTTC. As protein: CASSLSGQGAYEQYF.

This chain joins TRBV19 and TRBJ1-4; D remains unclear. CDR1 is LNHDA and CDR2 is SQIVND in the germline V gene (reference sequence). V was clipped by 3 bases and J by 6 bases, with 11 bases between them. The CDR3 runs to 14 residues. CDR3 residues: CASSMRSRDEKLFF. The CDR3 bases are TGTGCCAGTAGTATGAGGTCTCGGGATGAAAAACTGTTTTTT.

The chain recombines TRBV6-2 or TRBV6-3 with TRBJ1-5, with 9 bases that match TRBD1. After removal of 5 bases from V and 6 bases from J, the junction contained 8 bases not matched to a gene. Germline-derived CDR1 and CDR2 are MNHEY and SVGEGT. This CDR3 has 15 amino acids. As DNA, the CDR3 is TGTGCCAGCAGTCCGAACAGGGGGCAGGGTCAGCCCCAGCATTTT. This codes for CASSPNRGQGQPQHF.

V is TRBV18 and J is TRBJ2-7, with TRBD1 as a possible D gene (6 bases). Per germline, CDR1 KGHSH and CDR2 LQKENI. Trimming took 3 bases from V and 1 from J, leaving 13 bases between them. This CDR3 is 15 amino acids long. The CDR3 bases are TGTGCCAGCTCACCGGACAGTGTCTCTTCCTACGAGCAGTACTTC. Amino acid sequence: CASSPDSVSSYEQYF.